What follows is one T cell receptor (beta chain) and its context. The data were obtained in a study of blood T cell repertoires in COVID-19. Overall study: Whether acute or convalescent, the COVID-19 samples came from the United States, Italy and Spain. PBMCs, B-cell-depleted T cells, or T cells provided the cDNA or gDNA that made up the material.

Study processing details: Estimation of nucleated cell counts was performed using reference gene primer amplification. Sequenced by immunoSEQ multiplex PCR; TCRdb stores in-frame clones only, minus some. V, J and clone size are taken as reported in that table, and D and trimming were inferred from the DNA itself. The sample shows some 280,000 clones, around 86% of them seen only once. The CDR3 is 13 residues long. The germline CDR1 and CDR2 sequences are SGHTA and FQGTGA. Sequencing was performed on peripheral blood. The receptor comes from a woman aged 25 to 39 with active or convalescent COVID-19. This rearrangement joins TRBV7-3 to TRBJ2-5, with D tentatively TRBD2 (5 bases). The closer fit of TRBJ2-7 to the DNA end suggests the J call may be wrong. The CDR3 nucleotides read TGTGCCATCGCGGGCAGGAGCTCCTACGAGCAGTACTTC. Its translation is CAIAGRSSYEQYF.